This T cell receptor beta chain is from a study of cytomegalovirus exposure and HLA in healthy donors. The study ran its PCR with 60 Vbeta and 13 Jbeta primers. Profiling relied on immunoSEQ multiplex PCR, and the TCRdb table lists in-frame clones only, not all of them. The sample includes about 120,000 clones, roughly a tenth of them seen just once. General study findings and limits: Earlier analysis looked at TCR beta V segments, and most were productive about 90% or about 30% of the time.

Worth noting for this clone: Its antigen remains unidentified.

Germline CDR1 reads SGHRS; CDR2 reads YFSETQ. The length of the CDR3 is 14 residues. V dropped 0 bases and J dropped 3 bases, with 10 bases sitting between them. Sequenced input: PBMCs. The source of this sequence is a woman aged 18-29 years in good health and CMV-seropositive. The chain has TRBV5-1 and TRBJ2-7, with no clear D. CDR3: CASSLEPAHYEQYF. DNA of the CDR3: TGCGCCAGCAGCTTGGAGCCCGCCCACTACGAGCAGTACTTC.